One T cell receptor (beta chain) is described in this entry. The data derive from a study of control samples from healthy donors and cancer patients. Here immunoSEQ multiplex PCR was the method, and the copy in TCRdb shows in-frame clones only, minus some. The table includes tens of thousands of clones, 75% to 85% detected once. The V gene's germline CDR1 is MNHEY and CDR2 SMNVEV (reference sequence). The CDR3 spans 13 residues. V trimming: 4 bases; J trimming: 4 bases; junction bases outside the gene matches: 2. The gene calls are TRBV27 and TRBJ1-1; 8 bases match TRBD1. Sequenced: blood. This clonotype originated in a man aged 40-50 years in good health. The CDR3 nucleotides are TGTGCCAGCAGTTCAGGGGGCATCACTGAAGCTTTCTTT. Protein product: CASSSGGITEAFF.